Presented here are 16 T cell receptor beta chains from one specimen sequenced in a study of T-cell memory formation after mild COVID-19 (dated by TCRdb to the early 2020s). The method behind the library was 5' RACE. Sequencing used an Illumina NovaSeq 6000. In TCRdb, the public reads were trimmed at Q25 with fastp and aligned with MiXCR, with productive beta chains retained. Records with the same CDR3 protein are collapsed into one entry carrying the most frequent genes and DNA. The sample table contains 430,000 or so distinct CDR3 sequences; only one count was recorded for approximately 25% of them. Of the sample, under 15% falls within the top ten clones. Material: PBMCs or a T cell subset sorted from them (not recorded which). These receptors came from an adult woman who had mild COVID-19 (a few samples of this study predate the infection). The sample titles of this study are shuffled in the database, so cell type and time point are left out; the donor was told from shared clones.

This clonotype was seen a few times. CDR3 in DNA: TGTGCCAGCACCTGGGGGGGGAGAATAGCCGGGGAGCTGTTTTTT. Translation gives CASTWGGRIAGELFF. The chain uses TRBV27 and TRBJ2-2; 7 nucleotides match TRBD2. This CDR3 comprises 15 residues. The trim removed 7 bases at V and 6 bases at J, leaving 11 bases unmatched. CDR1 and CDR2 (germline): MNHEY, SMNVEV (reference sequence).

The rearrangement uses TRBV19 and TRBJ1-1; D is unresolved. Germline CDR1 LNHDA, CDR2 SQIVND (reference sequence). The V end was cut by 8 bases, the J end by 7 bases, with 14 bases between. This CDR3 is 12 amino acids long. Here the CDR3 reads CASLSEFLEAFF. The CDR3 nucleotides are TGTGCCAGTCTATCCGAGTTCCTTGAAGCTTTCTTT.

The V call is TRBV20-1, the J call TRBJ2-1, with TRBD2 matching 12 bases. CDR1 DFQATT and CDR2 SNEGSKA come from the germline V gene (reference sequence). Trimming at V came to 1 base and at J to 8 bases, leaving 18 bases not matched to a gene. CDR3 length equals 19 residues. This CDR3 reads CSARALPLAGGLVRDEQFF. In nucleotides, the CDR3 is TGCAGTGCTAGAGCTCTACCCCTAGCGGGGGGGCTGGTACGGGATGAGCAGTTCTTC.

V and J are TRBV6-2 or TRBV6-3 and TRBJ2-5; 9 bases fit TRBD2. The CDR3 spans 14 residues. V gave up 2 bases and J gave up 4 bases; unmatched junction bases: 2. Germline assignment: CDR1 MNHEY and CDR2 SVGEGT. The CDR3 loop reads CASSYRGRAETQYF. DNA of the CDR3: TGTGCCAGCAGTTACCGCGGGAGGGCAGAGACCCAGTACTTC.

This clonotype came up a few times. As DNA, the CDR3 is TGTGCCAGCAGCACGCGGGGGGCCGACACCGGGGAGCTGTTTTTT. This sequence encodes CASSTRGADTGELFF. This chain joins TRBV9 and TRBJ2-2; 8 bases are shared with TRBD2. The CDR3 extends over 15 amino acids. Germline values: CDR1 SGDLS, CDR2 YYNGEE. V was pared by 4 bases and J by 3 bases, with 5 bases of the junction left unmatched.

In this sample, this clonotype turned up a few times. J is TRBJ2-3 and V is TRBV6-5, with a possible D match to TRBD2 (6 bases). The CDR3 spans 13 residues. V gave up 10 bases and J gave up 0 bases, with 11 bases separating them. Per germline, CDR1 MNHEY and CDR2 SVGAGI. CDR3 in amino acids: CATRGTSTDTQYF. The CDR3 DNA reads TGTGCCACACGAGGGACTAGCACAGATACGCAGTATTTT.

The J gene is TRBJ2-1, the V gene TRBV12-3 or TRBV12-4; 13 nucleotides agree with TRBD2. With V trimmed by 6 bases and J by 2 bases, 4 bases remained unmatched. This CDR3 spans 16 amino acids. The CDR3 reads CASRTGTSGTYNEQFF. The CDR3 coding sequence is TGTGCCAGCAGGACCGGGACTAGCGGGACCTACAATGAGCAGTTCTTC.

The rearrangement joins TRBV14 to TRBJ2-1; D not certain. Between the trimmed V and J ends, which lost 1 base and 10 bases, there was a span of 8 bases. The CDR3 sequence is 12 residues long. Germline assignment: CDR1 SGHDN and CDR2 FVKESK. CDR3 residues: CASSQVTREQFF. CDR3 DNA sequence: TGTGCCAGCAGCCAAGTAACCAGAGAGCAGTTCTTC.

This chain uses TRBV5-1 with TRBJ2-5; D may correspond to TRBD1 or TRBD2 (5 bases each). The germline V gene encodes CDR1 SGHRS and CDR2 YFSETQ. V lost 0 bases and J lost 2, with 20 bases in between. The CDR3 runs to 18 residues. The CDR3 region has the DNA TGCGCCAGCAGCTTGGGGGACCCTCCGGGCCTGCGGCAAGAGACCCAGTACTTC. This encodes CASSLGDPPGLRQETQYF. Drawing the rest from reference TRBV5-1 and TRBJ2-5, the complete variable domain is KAGVTQTPRYLIKTRGQQVTLSCSPISGHRSVSWYQQTPGQGLQFLFEYFSETQRNKGNFPGRFSGRQFSNSRSEMNVSTLELGDSALYLCASSLGDPPGLRQETQYFGPGTRLLVL.

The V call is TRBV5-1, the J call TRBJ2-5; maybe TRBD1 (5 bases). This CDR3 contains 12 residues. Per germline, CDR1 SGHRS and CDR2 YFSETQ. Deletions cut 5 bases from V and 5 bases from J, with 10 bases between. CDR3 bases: TGCGCCAGCAGAAAGGCAGGGGAGACCCAGTACTTC. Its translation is CASRKAGETQYF.

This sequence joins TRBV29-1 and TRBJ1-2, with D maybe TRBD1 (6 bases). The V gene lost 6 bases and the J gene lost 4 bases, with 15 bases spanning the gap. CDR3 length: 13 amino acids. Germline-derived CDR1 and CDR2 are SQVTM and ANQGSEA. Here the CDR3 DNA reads TGCAGCGTGGCAGGGGCCTCGGGCTATGGCTACACCTTC. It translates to CSVAGASGYGYTF.

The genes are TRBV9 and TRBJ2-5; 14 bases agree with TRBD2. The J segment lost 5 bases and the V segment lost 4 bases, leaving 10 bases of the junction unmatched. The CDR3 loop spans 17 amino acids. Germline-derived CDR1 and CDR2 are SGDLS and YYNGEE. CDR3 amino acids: CASSSGTSGGLQETQYF. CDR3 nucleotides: TGTGCCAGCAGCTCCGGGACTAGCGGGGGCCTACAGGAGACCCAGTACTTC.

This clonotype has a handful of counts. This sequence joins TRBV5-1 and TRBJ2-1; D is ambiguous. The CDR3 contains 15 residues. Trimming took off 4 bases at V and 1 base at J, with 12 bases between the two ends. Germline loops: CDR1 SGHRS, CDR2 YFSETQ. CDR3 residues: CASSARGWSYNEQFF. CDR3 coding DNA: TGCGCCAGCAGCGCACGCGGTTGGTCCTACAATGAGCAGTTCTTC.

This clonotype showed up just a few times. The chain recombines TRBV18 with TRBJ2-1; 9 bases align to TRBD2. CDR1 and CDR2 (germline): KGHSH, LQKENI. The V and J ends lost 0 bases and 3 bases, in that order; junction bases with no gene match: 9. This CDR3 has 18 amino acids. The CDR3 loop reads CASSPPSGSSLDYNEQFF. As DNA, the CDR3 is TGTGCCAGCTCACCACCTAGCGGGAGTTCCCTAGACTACAATGAGCAGTTCTTC.

The CDR3 here is CACYRRASLNEQFF. The CDR3 DNA reads TGTGCCTGTTACAGACGGGCTTCCCTCAATGAGCAGTTCTTC. The J gene is TRBJ2-1, the V gene TRBV30; no reliable D call. The V gene's germline CDR1 is GTSNPN and CDR2 SVGIG (reference sequence). The CDR3 has 14 residues. Trimming removed 6 bases from V and 6 bases from J, with 18 bases in between.

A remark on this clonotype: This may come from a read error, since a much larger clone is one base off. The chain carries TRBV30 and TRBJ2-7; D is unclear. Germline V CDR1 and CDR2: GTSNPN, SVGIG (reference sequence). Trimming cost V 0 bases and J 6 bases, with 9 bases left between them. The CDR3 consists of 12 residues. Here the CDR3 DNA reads TGTGCCTGGAGTGTAACGGTAGTCGAGCAGTACTTC. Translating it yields CAWSVTVVEQYF. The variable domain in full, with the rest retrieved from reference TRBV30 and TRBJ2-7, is SQTIHQWPATLVQPVGSPLSLECTVEGTSNPNLYWYRQAAGRGLQLLFYSVGIGQISSEVPQNLSASRPQDRQFILSSKKLLLSDSGFYLCAWSVTVVEQYFGPGTRLTVT.